This T cell receptor beta chain was sequenced during a study of T-cell reconstitution after alpha-beta-depleted transplantation in children (dated by TCRdb to 2016 to 2017). Looking at the study overall: The study quantitatively tracked T-cell immune reconstitution after TCRalphabeta/CD19-depleted allogeneic hematopoietic cell transplantation in children using TCR repertoire profiling. Overall study outcomes, separate from this receptor: Over subsequent months, a decline in hyperexpanded clone frequencies was noted, and after one year, T-cell counts and TCRbeta diversity were mostly ascribed to newly produced T cells. In some patients, high TCRbeta diversity at day 60 was attributed to recipient T cells and intrathymic progenitors that had survived conditioning. Apparently early alphabetaT-cell count recovery about two months after transplant reportedly relied on only several hundred rapidly expanded clones derived from non-depleted graft cells.

The table lists this clonotype with many counts. Its antigen is still unknown. No base-level quality is on record; no much larger clone is a single base apart. This specimen's treatment or condition label, per the study, means: allogeneic hematopoietic cell transplantation with graft depleted of TCRalphabeta T cells and CD19 B cells. Transplant recipients were children who received TCRalphabeta/CD19-depleted allogeneic hematopoietic cell grafts. Receptors were amplified or captured by PCR. The listed sequencing device is Illumina HiSeq 2500. To normalize quantification of the TCRbeta repertoire, the TCR libraries were built with molecular barcoding that relied on unique molecular identifiers. TCRdb ran its own pipeline on the public reads, namely fastp trimming at Q25 and MiXCR clone calling, and kept in-frame beta chains. CDR3 protein duplicates are merged, each entry listing the most common genes and DNA. The sample table holds about 300,000 distinct CDR3 sequences, of which 10% were seen once. Of the sample, 7% to 9.5% falls within the top ten clones.

Based on the germline V gene, the CDR1 and CDR2 sequences are MDHEN and SYDVKM. At the junction V is shortened by 2 bases and J by 1 base, with 11 bases in between. The CDR3 holds 15 amino acids from the cysteine to the phenylalanine. The only DNA kept is the CDR3, 45 bases in frame from the first base. The chain was built from TRBV28 and TRBJ2-5, with the D gene not clear enough to name. The sequences come from PBMCs, collected before TCRalphabeta/CD19-depleted stem cell transplant. This TCR was recovered from a boy under two years old with acute myeloid leukemia, due to receive a stem cell transplant. CDR3 region: CASSLKLRVQETQYF. The DNA reads TGTGCCAGCAGTTTAAAGCTTCGGGTCCAAGAGACCCAGTACTTC.